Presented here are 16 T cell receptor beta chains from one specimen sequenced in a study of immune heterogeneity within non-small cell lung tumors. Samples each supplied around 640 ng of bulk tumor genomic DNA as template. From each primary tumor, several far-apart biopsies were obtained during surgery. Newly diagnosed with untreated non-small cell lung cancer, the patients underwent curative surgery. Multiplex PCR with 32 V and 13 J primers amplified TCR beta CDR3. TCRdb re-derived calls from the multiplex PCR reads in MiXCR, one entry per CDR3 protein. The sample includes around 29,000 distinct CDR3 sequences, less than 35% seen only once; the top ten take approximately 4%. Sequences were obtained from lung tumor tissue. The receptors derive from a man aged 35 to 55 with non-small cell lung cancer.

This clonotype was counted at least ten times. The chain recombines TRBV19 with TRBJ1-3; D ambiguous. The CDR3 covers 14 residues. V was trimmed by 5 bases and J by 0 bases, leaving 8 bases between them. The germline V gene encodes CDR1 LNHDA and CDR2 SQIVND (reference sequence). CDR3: CASSSGSSGNTIYF. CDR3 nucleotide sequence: TGTGCCAGTAGTTCCGGCAGCTCTGGAAACACCATATATTTT.

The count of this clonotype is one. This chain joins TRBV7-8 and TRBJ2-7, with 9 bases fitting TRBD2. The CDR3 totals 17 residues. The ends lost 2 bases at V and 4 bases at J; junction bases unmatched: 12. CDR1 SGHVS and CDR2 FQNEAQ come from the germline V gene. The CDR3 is CASSLITVTSGKYEQYF. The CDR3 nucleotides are TGTGCCAGCAGCTTAATCACCGTGACTAGCGGAAAATACGAGCAGTACTTC.

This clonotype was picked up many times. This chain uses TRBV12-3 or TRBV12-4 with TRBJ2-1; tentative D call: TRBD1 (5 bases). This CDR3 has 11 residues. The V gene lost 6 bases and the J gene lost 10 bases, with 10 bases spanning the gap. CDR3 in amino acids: CASSQGREQFF. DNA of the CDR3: TGTGCCAGCAGCCAGGGCAGAGAGCAGTTCTTC.

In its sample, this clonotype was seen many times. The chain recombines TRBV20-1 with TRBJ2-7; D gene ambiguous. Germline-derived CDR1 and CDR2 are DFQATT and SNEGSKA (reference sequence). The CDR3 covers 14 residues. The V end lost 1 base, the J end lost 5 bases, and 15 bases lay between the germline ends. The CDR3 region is CSARVDPRSHEQYF. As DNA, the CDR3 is TGCAGTGCTAGAGTAGACCCCCGGTCCCACGAGCAGTACTTC.

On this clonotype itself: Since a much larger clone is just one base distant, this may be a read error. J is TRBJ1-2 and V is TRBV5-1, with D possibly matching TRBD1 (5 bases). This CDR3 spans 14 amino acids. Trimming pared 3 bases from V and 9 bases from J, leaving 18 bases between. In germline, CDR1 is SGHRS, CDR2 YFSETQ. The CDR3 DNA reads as TGCGCCAGCAGCTCCGAGGCGGGGGTTTTCTGCTACACCTTC. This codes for CASSSEAGVFCYTF.

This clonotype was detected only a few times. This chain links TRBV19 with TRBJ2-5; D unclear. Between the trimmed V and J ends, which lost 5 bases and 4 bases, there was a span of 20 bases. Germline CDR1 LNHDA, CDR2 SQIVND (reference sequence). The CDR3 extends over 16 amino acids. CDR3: CASSESGRFMSETQYF. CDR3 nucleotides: TGTGCCAGTAGTGAGTCTGGACGGTTCATGTCAGAGACCCAGTACTTC.

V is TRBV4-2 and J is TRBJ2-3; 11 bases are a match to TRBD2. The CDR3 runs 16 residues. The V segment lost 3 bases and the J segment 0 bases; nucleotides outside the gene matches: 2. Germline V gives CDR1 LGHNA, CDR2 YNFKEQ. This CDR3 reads CASSHVAGGSTDTQYF. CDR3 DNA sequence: TGTGCCAGCAGCCACGTAGCGGGAGGGAGCACAGATACGCAGTATTTT.

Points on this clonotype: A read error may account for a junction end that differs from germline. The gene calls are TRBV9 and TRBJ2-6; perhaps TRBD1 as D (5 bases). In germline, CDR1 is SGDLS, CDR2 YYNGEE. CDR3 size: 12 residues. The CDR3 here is CASSHRLRGFTF. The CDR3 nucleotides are TGTGCCAGCAGCCACAGGCTTAGGGGCTTCACCTTC.

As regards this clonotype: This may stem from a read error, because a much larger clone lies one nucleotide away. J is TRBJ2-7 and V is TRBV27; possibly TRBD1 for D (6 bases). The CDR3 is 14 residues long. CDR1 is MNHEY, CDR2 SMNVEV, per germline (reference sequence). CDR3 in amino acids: CASSYKGVAYEQCF. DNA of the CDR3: TGTGCCAGCAGTTATAAGGGGGTGGCCTACGAGCAGTGCTTC.

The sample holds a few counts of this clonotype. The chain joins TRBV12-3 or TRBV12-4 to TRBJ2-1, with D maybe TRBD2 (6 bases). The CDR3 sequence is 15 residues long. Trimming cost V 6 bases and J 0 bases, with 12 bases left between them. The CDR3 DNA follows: TGTGCCAGCAGCCAAAGAGCGGGCTCCTACAATGAGCAGTTCTTC. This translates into CASSQRAGSYNEQFF.

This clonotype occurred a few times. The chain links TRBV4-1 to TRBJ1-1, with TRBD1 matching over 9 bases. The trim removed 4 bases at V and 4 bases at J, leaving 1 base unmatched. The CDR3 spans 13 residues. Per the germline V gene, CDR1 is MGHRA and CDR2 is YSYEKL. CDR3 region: CASSRDRVTEAFF. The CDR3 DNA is TGCGCCAGCAGCCGGGACAGGGTCACTGAAGCTTTCTTT.

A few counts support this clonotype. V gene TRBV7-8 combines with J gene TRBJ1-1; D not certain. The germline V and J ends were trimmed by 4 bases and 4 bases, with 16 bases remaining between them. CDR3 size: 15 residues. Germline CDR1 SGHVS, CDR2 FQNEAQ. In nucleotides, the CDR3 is TGTGCCAGCAGCTCCCTCTTCCGGGGAGCCACTGAAGCTTTCTTT. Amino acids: CASSSLFRGATEAFF.

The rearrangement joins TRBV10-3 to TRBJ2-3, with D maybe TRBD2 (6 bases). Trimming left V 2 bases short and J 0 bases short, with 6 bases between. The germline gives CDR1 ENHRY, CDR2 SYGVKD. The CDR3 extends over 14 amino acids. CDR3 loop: CAISEGRSTDTQYF. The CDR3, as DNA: TGTGCCATCAGTGAGGGGAGGAGCACAGATACGCAGTATTTT.

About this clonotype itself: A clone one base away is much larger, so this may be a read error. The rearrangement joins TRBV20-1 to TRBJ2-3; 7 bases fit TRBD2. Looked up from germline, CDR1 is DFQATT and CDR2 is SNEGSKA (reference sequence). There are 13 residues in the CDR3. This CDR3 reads CSQVDRGADTQYF. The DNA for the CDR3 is TGCAGCCAGGTCGATCGGGGGGCAGATACGCAGTATTTT.

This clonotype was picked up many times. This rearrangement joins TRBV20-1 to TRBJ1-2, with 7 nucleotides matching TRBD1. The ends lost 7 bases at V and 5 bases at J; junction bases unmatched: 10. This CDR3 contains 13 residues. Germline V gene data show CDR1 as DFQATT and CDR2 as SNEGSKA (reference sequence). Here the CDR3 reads CSGTEGAGYGYTF. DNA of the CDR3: TGCAGTGGGACGGAGGGGGCGGGGTATGGCTACACCTTC.

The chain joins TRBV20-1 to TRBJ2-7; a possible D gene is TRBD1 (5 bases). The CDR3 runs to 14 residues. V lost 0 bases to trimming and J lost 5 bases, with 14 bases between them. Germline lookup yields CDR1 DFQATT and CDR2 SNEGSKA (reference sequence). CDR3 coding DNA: TGCAGTGCTAGAGATTTACAGGTTGGCAACGAGCAGTACTTC. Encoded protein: CSARDLQVGNEQYF.